Below, 10 T cell receptor beta chains from the same sample are listed, as sequenced in a study of shared clonotypes between healthy human individuals. TCRdb's table, derived via immunoSEQ multiplex PCR, lists solely in-frame clones and lacks some. The sample lists approximately 1.4 million clones; around 98% were seen once. Sequencing was performed on naive CD4+ T cells sorted from blood. Subset specified: CD45RA+ positively selected. Receptors originate from a man younger than 45 in good health.

This chain connects TRBV7-7 to TRBJ2-1; 11 bases are a match to TRBD2. CDR1 is SSHAT and CDR2 is FNYEAQ in the germline V gene (reference sequence). J was trimmed by 7 bases and V by 2 bases; bases with no gene match: 4. This CDR3 contains 15 residues. As DNA, the CDR3 is TGTGCCAGCAGCTTACTAGCGGGAGGAAGGAATGAGCAGTTCTTC. Protein sequence: CASSLLAGGRNEQFF.

V gene TRBV5-1 combines with J gene TRBJ1-1, with a possible D match to TRBD1 (6 bases). This CDR3 is built from 14 residues. The germline V and J ends were trimmed by 4 bases and 1 base, with 11 bases remaining between them. Germline V gene lookup returns CDR1 SGHRS and CDR2 YFSETQ. CDR3 loop: CASSPQGQNTEAFF. For the CDR3, the DNA is TGCGCCAGCAGCCCACAGGGACAGAACACTGAAGCTTTCTTT.

Worth noting for this clone: This specimen includes other DNA sequences encoding the same CDR3. This chain uses TRBV29-1 with TRBJ1-5; no reliable D call. V was pared by 4 bases and J by 2 bases, with 6 bases between. Per the germline V gene, CDR1 is SQVTM and CDR2 is ANQGSEA. This CDR3 has 12 amino acids. This CDR3 reads CSVGQGNQPQHF. The CDR3 bases are TGCAGCGTTGGCCAGGGCAATCAGCCCCAGCATTTT. The full variable domain, rest sourced from reference TRBV29-1 and TRBJ1-5, is SAVISQKPSRDICQRGTSLTIQCQVDSQVTMMFWYRQQPGQSLTLIATANQGSEATYESGFVIDKFPISRPNLTFSTLTVSNMSPEDSSIYLCSVGQGNQPQHFGDGTRLSIL.

A remark on this clone: At one end, the junction sequence differs from germline, possibly due to a read error. The chain has TRBV7-7 and TRBJ2-2; D remains unclear. The length of the CDR3 is 13 residues. CDR1 and CDR2 from the germline V gene are SSHAT and FNYEAQ (reference sequence). The CDR3 spells CASSLDVAGELFF. In DNA, the CDR3 is TGTGCTAGCAGCTTAGATGTTGCCGGGGAGCTGTTTTTT.

This clone came up once. The chain couples TRBV10-2 to TRBJ1-5; possibly TRBD1 for D (5 bases). V was cut by 3 bases and J by 3 bases, with 9 bases left in between. Germline loops: CDR1 WSHSY, CDR2 SAAADI. This CDR3 has 14 residues. The CDR3 loop is CASSDPRDNQPQHF. CDR3 in DNA: TGCGCCAGCAGTGACCCCAGGGACAATCAGCCCCAGCATTTT.

The chain employs TRBV9 and TRBJ1-2, with D perhaps TRBD1 (6 bases). V was pared by 0 bases and J by 0 bases, with 12 bases between. CDR3 size: 16 residues. Per germline, CDR1 SGDLS and CDR2 YYNGEE. CDR3 residues: CASSVVGGRANYGYTF. CDR3 in DNA: TGTGCCAGCAGCGTAGTAGGGGGAAGAGCTAACTATGGCTACACCTTC.

The chain uses TRBV2 and TRBJ1-4; D unclear. Looked up from germline, CDR1 is SNHLY and CDR2 is FYNNEI. CDR3 length: 15 amino acids. V was trimmed by 8 bases and J by 0 bases, leaving 13 bases between them. CDR3 DNA: TGTGCCAGCGCGGGCCAACAGTCAACTAATGAAAAACTGTTTTTT. This codes for CASAGQQSTNEKLFF.

The chain employs TRBV7-3 and TRBJ1-1; D uncertain. CDR1 is SGHTA and CDR2 is FQGTGA in the germline V gene. V lost 0 bases and J 4 bases, leaving 6 bases between the germline ends. CDR3 length: 13 residues. The CDR3 here is CASSLTGGTEAFF. In DNA, the CDR3 is TGTGCCAGCAGCTTAACGGGCGGCACTGAAGCTTTCTTT.

This chain connects TRBV7-2 to TRBJ2-1; D gene ambiguous. The CDR3 length is 11 residues. Germline loops: CDR1 SGHTA, CDR2 FQGNSA. Deletions cut 2 bases from V and 7 bases from J, with 3 bases between. The chain's CDR3 is CASSLFNEQFF. The CDR3, as DNA: TGTGCCAGCAGCTTATTTAATGAGCAGTTCTTC. Drawing the rest from reference TRBV7-2 and TRBJ2-1, the complete variable domain is GAGVSQSPSNKVTEKGKDVELRCDPISGHTALYWYRQSLGQGLEFLIYFQGNSAPDKSGLPSDRFSAERTGGSVSTLTIQRTQQEDSAVYLCASSLFNEQFFGPGTRLTVL.

This clone has a single count. The sample contains more than one DNA sequence encoding this CDR3. V gene TRBV29-1 combines with J gene TRBJ2-7; TRBD2 might be the D (5 bases). V was shortened by 3 bases and J by 0 bases, with 9 bases between the two germline ends. The CDR3 covers 13 residues. Germline CDR1 SQVTM, CDR2 ANQGSEA. The CDR3 nucleotides are TGCAGCGTTGATCGGGGTGGCTCCTACGAGCAGTACTTC. As protein: CSVDRGGSYEQYF.